The present entry profiles one TCR beta chain with its context. Its antigen is currently unknown. The data originate from a study of T cells after yellow fever vaccination. Study findings and constraints: The secondary T-cell response peaked on day 5, not day 15, but was weaker. Across the CD4 and CD8 compartments, a small share of clonotypes was present in both.

The CDR3 length is 14 residues. The J segment lost 7 bases and the V segment lost 3 bases, leaving 8 bases of the junction unmatched. Per the germline V gene, CDR1 is SGHTA and CDR2 is FQGNSA. As TCR cDNA was made by 5'RACE template switching, a universal primer site and UMIs were added. TCRdb recomputed calls from the 5' RACE reads with MiXCR, one row per CDR3 protein. The sample lists about 330,000 distinct CDR3 sequences, over 3.5% occurring once. This clonotype was sampled from a man between 18 and 35 years old who received the YFV17D yellow fever vaccine. V usage is TRBV7-2 and J usage is TRBJ2-7; 8 bases agree with TRBD2. The material was PBMCs, obtained 5 days after the yellow fever booster vaccination. CDR3 in amino acids: CASSFSGALGEQYF. As DNA, the CDR3 is TGTGCCAGCAGCTTTAGCGGGGCCTTGGGAGAGCAGTACTTC.